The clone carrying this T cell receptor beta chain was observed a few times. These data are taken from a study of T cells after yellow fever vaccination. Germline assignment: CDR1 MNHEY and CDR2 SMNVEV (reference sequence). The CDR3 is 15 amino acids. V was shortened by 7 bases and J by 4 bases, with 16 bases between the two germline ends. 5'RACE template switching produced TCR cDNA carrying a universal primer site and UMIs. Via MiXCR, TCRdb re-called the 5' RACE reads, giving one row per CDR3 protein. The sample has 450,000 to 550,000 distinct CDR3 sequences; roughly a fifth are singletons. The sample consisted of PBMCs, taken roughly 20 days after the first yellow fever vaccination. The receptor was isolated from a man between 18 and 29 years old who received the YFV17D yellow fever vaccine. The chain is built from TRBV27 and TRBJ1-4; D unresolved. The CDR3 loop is CASTSAASFNEKLFF. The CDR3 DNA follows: TGTGCCAGCACTTCCGCGGCGTCCTTTAATGAAAAACTGTTTTTT.